This record concerns one T cell receptor beta chain sequence. Its antigen is unidentified. This sample is drawn from a study of OX40 agonist ivuxolimab in advanced cancers. Across the whole study: Subjects had a mean age of about 65 years, with a range of roughly 23 to 79; more than 75% were male. Overall study findings and caveats: Clonal expansion among partial responders at 0.1-3.0 mg/kg ranked near the lowest.

Generated by immunoSEQ multiplex PCR, the TCRdb table keeps only in-frame clones and is missing some. The profile shows roughly 60,000 clones, around 85% of them singletons. The source material was CD4+ or CD8+ T cells sorted from blood, sampled in a trial of the OX40 agonist ivuxolimab. The TCR was taken from an adult with an advanced solid tumor such as melanoma, head and neck, liver or kidney cancer.

CDR3 DNA: TGTGCCAGCAGCTTGGCCATTTCAGAGGGGTTGTATGAGCAGTTCTTC. Protein sequence: CASSLAISEGLYEQFF. The chain employs TRBV5-5 and TRBJ2-1; D may correspond to TRBD1 or TRBD2 (5 bases each). V was pared by 0 bases and J by 8 bases, with 18 bases between. The germline V gene has CDR1 SGHKS and CDR2 YYEKEE (reference sequence). The CDR3 consists of 16 residues. Complete variable domain (other parts from reference TRBV5-5 and TRBJ2-1): DAGVTQSPTHLIKTRGQQVTLRCSPISGHKSVSWYQQVLGQGPQFIFQYYEKEERGRGNFPDRFSARQFPNYSSELNVNALLLGDSALYLCASSLAISEGLYEQFFGPGTRLTVL.